These 9 T cell receptor beta chains were sequenced from one sample in a study of T-cell reconstitution after alpha-beta-depleted transplantation in children. Preparation of the TCRbeta library involved a method that used unique molecular identifiers. Via MiXCR, TCRdb re-called the PCR reads, giving one row per CDR3 protein. The sample records 80,000 to 100,000 distinct CDR3 sequences, roughly a quarter being singletons. The source material was PBMCs, sampled before TCRalphabeta/CD19-depleted stem cell transplant. The receptor source for this set is a boy younger than 10 with acute lymphoblastic leukemia, due to receive a stem cell transplant.

The sample holds a few counts of this clonotype. The chain joins TRBV12-3 or TRBV12-4 to TRBJ2-5; D gene unclear. The ends were cut back, 2 bases at V and 2 bases at J, with 9 bases in the middle. This CDR3 is 14 amino acids long. In DNA form, the CDR3 reads TGTGCCAGCAGTTTACATGGGGTTCAAGAGACCCAGTACTTC. Its protein is CASSLHGVQETQYF.

V and J are TRBV24-1 and TRBJ2-5; D ambiguous. V shed 7 bases and J shed 0 bases, with 5 bases lying between them. In germline, CDR1 is KGHDR, CDR2 SFDVKD. The CDR3 has 12 residues. The DNA for the CDR3 is TGTGCCACCAGGTCTAACCAAGAGACCCAGTACTTC. It is translated as CATRSNQETQYF.

This clonotype was detected only a few times. This chain uses TRBV20-1 with TRBJ2-4, with TRBD1 matching over 7 bases. J gave up 5 bases and V 2 bases, and 9 bases lay outside the gene matches. From germline, CDR1 is DFQATT and CDR2 SNEGSKA (reference sequence). This CDR3 comprises 15 residues. The CDR3 nucleotides are TGCAGTGCTAGATCTCTCGGGACAGTCGAAAACATTCAGTACTTC. Amino acids: CSARSLGTVENIQYF.

The sample holds a few counts of this clonotype. The J gene is TRBJ1-4, the V gene TRBV7-9; 7 bases line up with TRBD1. The V segment lost 5 bases and the J segment 6 bases; nucleotides outside the gene matches: 6. CDR3 length: 14 amino acids. Germline V gives CDR1 SEHNR, CDR2 FQNEAQ (reference sequence). The CDR3: CASSRGQSDEKLFF. The CDR3, as DNA: TGTGCCAGCAGCCGGGGACAGTCAGATGAAAAACTGTTTTTT.

This clonotype appeared a few times. This CDR3 is CASSLGGSDRHNEQFF. The CDR3 nucleotides read TGTGCCAGCAGCTTGGGAGGCTCGGACCGCCACAATGAGCAGTTCTTC. J is TRBJ2-1 and V is TRBV5-6, with unresolved D. Between the trimmed V and J ends, which lost 0 bases and 5 bases, there was a span of 15 bases. This CDR3 comprises 16 residues. CDR1 is SGHDT and CDR2 is YYEEEE in the germline V gene.

In its sample, this clonotype was seen a few times. The chain couples TRBV4-3 to TRBJ2-7; D is unresolved. The CDR3 runs 16 residues. Trimming removed 1 base from V and 0 bases from J, with 13 bases in between. Germline V gene lookup returns CDR1 LGHNA and CDR2 YSLEER. DNA for the CDR3: TGCGCCAGCAGCCAAGCCCGCCCGCTCAACTCCTACGAGCAGTACTTC. Its protein is CASSQARPLNSYEQYF.

The chain uses TRBV5-5 and TRBJ1-2; the match to TRBD1 covers 7 bases. Losses at the gene ends were 3 bases for V and 1 base for J; bases not matched to a gene: 9. Germline V CDR1 and CDR2: SGHKS, YYEKEE (reference sequence). This CDR3 has 16 residues. The CDR3 reads CASSSLRQGRNYGYTF. The CDR3 DNA is TGTGCCAGCAGCTCCCTACGACAGGGACGTAACTATGGCTACACCTTC.

At least ten counts were recorded for this clonotype. The V and J genes are TRBV5-1 and TRBJ2-5; D might be TRBD2 (6 bases). The V gene's germline CDR1 is SGHRS and CDR2 YFSETQ. The ends were cut back, 0 bases at V and 4 bases at J, with 10 bases in the middle. This CDR3 spans 14 amino acids. CDR3 sequence reads: CASSLDTAGETQYF. Written as DNA, the CDR3 is TGCGCCAGCAGCTTGGATACAGCGGGAGAGACCCAGTACTTC.

The chain is built from TRBV9 and TRBJ2-2, with a tentative D call TRBD1 (5 bases). V was trimmed by 7 bases and J by 6 bases, leaving 16 bases between them. Germline CDR1 SGDLS, CDR2 YYNGEE. The CDR3 loop spans 14 amino acids. CDR3 region: CASSLSQGAGELFF. The CDR3 DNA sequence: TGTGCCAGCTCTCTCTCTCAGGGTGCCGGGGAGCTGTTTTTT.